These 14 T cell receptor beta chains came from one sample sequenced in a study of regulatory T cells in long-lasting Graves disease. The time point: newly diagnosed GD, antithyroid drugs for less than 3 months. RNA extracted from PBMCs served as the sequencing template. Relying on iRepertoire HTBI primers and Arm-PCR of CDR3 regions, the team built TCR beta libraries. TCRdb redid the calling of the multiplex PCR reads with MiXCR, one entry per CDR3 protein. This table holds around 450,000 distinct CDR3 sequences, more than 13% found once. This same sample was also part of a study on T cells in Graves' hyperthyroidism and ophthalmopathy.

This sample comprised peripheral blood mononuclear cells (PBMCs), obtained at new diagnosis, from a patient treated with antithyroid drugs. The origin of the receptors is a woman aged 25-40 years with Graves disease.

This clonotype was detected ten times or more. The gene calls are TRBV7-3 and TRBJ2-2; TRBD1 agrees at 10 bases. The CDR3 spans 18 residues. The germline V gene has CDR1 SGHTA and CDR2 FQGTGA. V lost 0 bases and J lost 0; bases outside the gene matches: 4. CDR3 in amino acids: CASSLTGTGVANTGELFF. The CDR3 DNA sequence: TGTGCCAGCAGCTTAACCGGGACAGGGGTCGCGAACACCGGGGAGCTGTTTTTT.

With regard to this clonotype: The germline gene is not matched at one end of the junction; a read error may be the cause. The chain combines TRBV11-3 with TRBJ1-1; 7 nucleotides agree with TRBD1. Germline V gene sequence: CDR1 SGHNT, CDR2 YENEEA. This CDR3 has 13 amino acids. The CDR3 sequence is CASSLGTVTEALF. As DNA, the CDR3 is TGTGCCAGCAGCTTGGGGACAGTCACTGAAGCTCTCTTT.

This chain uses TRBV10-1 with TRBJ2-1; 11 bases fit TRBD2. Germline V gives CDR1 WNHNN, CDR2 SYGVQD (reference sequence). Trimming cost V 5 bases and J 3 bases; bases outside gene matches: 0. CDR3 length: 14 amino acids. The CDR3 DNA reads as TGCGCCAGCAGTACTAGCGGGAGCTACAATGAGCAGTTCTTC. It yields the protein CASSTSGSYNEQFF.

This clonotype has more than one count but fewer than ten. This sequence joins TRBV5-1 and TRBJ1-2, with TRBD1 matching over 9 bases. The CDR3 has 16 residues. V dropped 0 bases and J dropped 5; count of bases not matched to a gene: 8. The germline CDR1 and CDR2 sequences are SGHRS and YFSETQ. In DNA, the CDR3 is TGCGCCAGCAGCTTGGTATCTACAGACAGGGGGTATGGCTACACCTTC. It codes for CASSLVSTDRGYGYTF.

CDR3 bases: TGTGCCACCAGTGATCCTGGGACTAGCGGGAGTTTTTACAATGAGCAGTTCTTC. Protein: CATSDPGTSGSFYNEQFF. The rearrangement uses TRBV24-1 and TRBJ2-1, with 14 positions matching TRBD2. With 3 bases clipped from V and 4 bases from J, the junction kept 7 bases outside the gene matches. The CDR3 loop spans 18 amino acids. Germline CDR1 reads KGHDR; CDR2 reads SFDVKD.

This rearrangement joins TRBV6-2 or TRBV6-3 to TRBJ2-3; TRBD2 matches at 12 bases. V was clipped by 2 bases and J by 7 bases; unmatched bases: 13. This CDR3 contains 18 residues. The V gene's germline CDR1 is MNHEY and CDR2 SVGEGT. The CDR3 DNA is TGTGCCAGCAGTTACCCCGGGACTAGCGGGCCCGTCACGAATACGCAGTATTTT. Its protein product is CASSYPGTSGPVTNTQYF.

This chain uses TRBV7-9 with TRBJ2-1; D gene uncertain. Germline V gives CDR1 SEHNR, CDR2 FQNEAQ (reference sequence). V was clipped by 4 bases and J by 5 bases, with 12 bases between them. This CDR3 comprises 14 residues. CDR3 protein: CASSSLKADNEQFF. The CDR3 DNA reads TGTGCCAGCAGCTCCCTAAAGGCGGACAATGAGCAGTTCTTC.

This chain links TRBV2 with TRBJ2-5; D call uncertain. The CDR3 covers 14 residues. CDR1 SNHLY and CDR2 FYNNEI come from the germline V gene. Trimming left V 6 bases short and J 7 bases short, with 18 bases between. The CDR3 reads CASSGSRASRTQYF. The CDR3, as DNA: TGTGCCAGCAGCGGGTCTAGGGCTTCTCGGACCCAGTACTTC.

As concerns this clonotype: A far larger clone differs by one base, so this is likely a read error. This chain uses TRBV7-2 with TRBJ2-1; 10 bases are shared with TRBD2. Germline V lookup: CDR1 SGHTA, CDR2 FQGNSA. The CDR3 consists of 17 residues. This CDR3 is CASSSRSSGSSCNEQFF. CDR3 bases: TGTGCCAGCAGCTCCCGGTCTAGCGGGAGTTCCTGCAATGAGCAGTTCTTC.

This clonotype was seen at least ten times. This rearrangement joins TRBV3-1 to TRBJ2-1; 7 bases are a match to TRBD1. After removal of 4 bases from V and 7 bases from J, the junction contained 10 bases not matched to a gene. The germline gives CDR1 LGHDT, CDR2 YNNKEL (reference sequence). The CDR3 length is 15 residues. This CDR3 is CASSLDRVFLNEQFF. CDR3 DNA sequence: TGTGCCAGCAGCCTAGACAGGGTTTTCCTGAATGAGCAGTTCTTC.

This clonotype was found many times. The rearrangement joins TRBV29-1 to TRBJ2-1, with D perhaps given as TRBD1 or TRBD2 (5 bases each). Trimming removed 7 bases at V and 10 bases at J, with 20 bases between. Germline V gene lookup returns CDR1 SQVTM and CDR2 ANQGSEA. This CDR3 is built from 13 residues. Written as DNA, the CDR3 is TGCAGCGCCGGGGCCTACCATCCTGGAGAGCAGTTCTTC. It specifies CSAGAYHPGEQFF.

This clonotype showed up just a few times. The V gene is TRBV13, the J gene TRBJ1-1; unclear D gene. Germline values: CDR1 PRHDT, CDR2 FYEKMQ (reference sequence). Trimming stripped 7 bases from V and 2 bases from J, with 14 bases between. The length of the CDR3 is 14 residues. CDR3 residues: CASNSRAGNTEAFF. The CDR3 region has the DNA TGTGCCAGCAACTCGCGGGCGGGTAACACTGAAGCTTTCTTT.

The chain uses TRBV5-1 and TRBJ2-5, with D perhaps TRBD2 (6 bases). The germline V gene has CDR1 SGHRS and CDR2 YFSETQ. The CDR3 has 13 amino acids. V lost 3 bases, J lost 5 bases, and 11 bases lay in between. The chain's CDR3 is CASSSTRPETQYF. The CDR3 DNA reads as TGCGCCAGCAGCTCGACTAGGCCCGAGACCCAGTACTTC. Based on the CDR3 plus reference TRBV5-1 and TRBJ2-5, the full variable domain is KAGVTQTPRYLIKTRGQQVTLSCSPISGHRSVSWYQQTPGQGLQFLFEYFSETQRNKGNFPGRFSGRQFSNSRSEMNVSTLELGDSALYLCASSSTRPETQYFGPGTRLLVL.

This clonotype appeared many times. The chain uses TRBV12-3 or TRBV12-4 and TRBJ2-7; TRBD2 matches at 7 bases. The J segment lost 7 bases and the V segment lost 7 bases, leaving 16 bases of the junction unmatched. The CDR3 contains 15 residues. CDR3 sequence reads: CASTPGGGPLREQYF. CDR3 bases: TGTGCCAGCACCCCGGGGGGAGGGCCGTTACGGGAGCAGTACTTC.